A few counts support the clone carrying this T cell receptor beta chain. Antigen: not known. The sample's treatment: roughly 10-day PBMC culture with coronavirus spike peptide pools or control peptides (ViraFEST assay). This specimen belongs to a study of vaccination and CD4 T cells after COVID-19. Study-level background: Six male and four female convalescents took part, two of them Hispanic.

The Oncomine TCR Beta short-read assay was applied to DNA of cultured CD4+ T cells. TCRdb reprocessed the PCR reads via MiXCR and lists one record per CDR3 protein. The table includes about 20,000 distinct CDR3 sequences, approximately 60% detected once. The sample comprised CD4+ T cells from blood, cultured in vitro. This TCR was sampled from a human donor who had recovered from COVID-19.

CDR3 amino acids: CASSGYYRTGGSETQYF. CDR3 nucleotide sequence: TGTGCCAGCAGTGGGTACTACAGGACAGGGGGATCAGAGACCCAGTACTTC. V usage is TRBV6-2 or TRBV6-3 and J usage is TRBJ2-5; 10 bases fit TRBD1. This CDR3 has 17 residues. Germline CDR1 reads MNHEY; CDR2 reads SVGEGT. V trimming: 5 bases; J trimming: 4 bases; junction bases outside the gene matches: 13.